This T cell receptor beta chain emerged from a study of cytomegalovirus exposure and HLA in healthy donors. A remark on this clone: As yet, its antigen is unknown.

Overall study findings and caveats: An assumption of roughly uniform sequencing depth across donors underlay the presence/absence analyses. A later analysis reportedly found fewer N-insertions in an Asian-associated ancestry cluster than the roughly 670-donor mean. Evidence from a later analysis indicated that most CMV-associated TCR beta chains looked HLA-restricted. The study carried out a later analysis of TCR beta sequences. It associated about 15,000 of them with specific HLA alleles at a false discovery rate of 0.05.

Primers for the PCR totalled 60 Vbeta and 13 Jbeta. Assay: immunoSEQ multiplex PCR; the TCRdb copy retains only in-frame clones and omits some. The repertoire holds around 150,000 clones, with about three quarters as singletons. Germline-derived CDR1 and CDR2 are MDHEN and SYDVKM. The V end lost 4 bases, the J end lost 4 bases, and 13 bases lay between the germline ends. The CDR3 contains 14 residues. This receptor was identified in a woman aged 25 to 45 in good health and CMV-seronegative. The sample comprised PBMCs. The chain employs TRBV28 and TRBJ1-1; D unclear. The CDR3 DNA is TGTGCCAGCAGTTCGCTGGGTACGGGCACTGAAGCTTTCTTT. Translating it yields CASSSLGTGTEAFF.